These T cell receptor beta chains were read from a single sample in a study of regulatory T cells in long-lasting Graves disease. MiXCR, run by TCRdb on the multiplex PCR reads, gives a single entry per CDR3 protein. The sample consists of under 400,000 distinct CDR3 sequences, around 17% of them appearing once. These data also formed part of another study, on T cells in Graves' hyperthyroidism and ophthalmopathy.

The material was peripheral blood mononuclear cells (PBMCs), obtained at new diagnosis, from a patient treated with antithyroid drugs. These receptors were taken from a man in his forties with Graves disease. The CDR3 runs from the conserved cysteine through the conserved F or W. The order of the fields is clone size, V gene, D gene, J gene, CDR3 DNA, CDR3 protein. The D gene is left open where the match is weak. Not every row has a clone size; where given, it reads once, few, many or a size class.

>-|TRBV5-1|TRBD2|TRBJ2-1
TGCGCCAGCAGCGTAGCGGGGGGATTCTCTTCCTACAATGAGCAGTTCTTC
CASSVAGGFSSYNEQFF
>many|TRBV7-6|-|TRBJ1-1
TGTGCCAGCACCCACTTGGGACAAAACACTGAAGCTTTCTTT
CASTHLGQNTEAFF
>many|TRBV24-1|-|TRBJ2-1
TGTGCCACCGAGGGAAGTGCGCAGGTTTTTTCGTACAATGAGCAGTTCTTC
CATEGSAQVFSYNEQFF
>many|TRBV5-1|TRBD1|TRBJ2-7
TGCGCCAGCAGCCCGACAGGGAGAGGGTACGAGCAGTACTTC
CASSPTGRGYEQYF
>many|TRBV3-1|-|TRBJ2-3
TGTGCCAGCAGCCAAACTTCCTCCCCCACAGATACGCAGTATTTT
CASSQTSSPTDTQYF
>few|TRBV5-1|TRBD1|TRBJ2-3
TGCGCCAGCAGCCAACAGGGGGAAGTAGATACGCAGTATTTT
CASSQQGEVDTQYF
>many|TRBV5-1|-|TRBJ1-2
TGCGCCAGCAGCTATGCAGGCTATGGCTACACCTTC
CASSYAGYGYTF
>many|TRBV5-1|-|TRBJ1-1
TGTGCCAGCAGCGCTGACCTGAACACTGAAGCTTTCTTT
CASSADLNTEAFF
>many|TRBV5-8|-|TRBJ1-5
TGTGCCAGCAGCTTGGCTCGGGGAATGGGCAATCAGCCCCAGCATTTT
CASSLARGMGNQPQHF
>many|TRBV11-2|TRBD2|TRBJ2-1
TGTGCCAGCAGCACGACGCGGGGGACCAATGAGCAGTTCTTC
CASSTTRGTNEQFF
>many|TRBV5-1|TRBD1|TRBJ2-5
TGCGCCAGCAGCGCACCAGGGGGCGAGACCCAGTACTTC
CASSAPGGETQYF
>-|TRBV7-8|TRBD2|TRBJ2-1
TGTGCCAGCGGCCCCAGTGGGACTAGCAGGGGTGAGCAGTTCTTC
CASGPSGTSRGEQFF
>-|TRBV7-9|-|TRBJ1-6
TGTGCCAGCAGCTCAAACCGGGACCTATATAATTCACCCCTCCACTTT
CASSSNRDLYNSPLHF
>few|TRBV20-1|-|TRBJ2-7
TGCAGTCTCCCGTCGGACAGAAGTTACGAGCAGTACTTC
CSLPSDRSYEQYF
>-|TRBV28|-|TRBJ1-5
TGTGCCAGCAGTACGGGGGGGGAGGGCCTCGAGGATACGCAGCATTTT
CASSTGGEGLEDTQHF
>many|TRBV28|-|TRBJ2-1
TGTGCCAGCAGGATTCACACCAATGAGCAGTTCTTC
CASRIHTNEQFF
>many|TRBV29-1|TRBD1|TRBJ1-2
TGCAGCGCCGGGGACAGTGCTAACTATGGCTACACCTTC
CSAGDSANYGYTF
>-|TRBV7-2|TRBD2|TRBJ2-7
TGTGCCAGCAGCTTAGTAACCACGACTAGCGGGGGGGCCTACGAGCAGTACTTC
CASSLVTTTSGGAYEQYF
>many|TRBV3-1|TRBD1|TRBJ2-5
TGTGCCAGGATTGATGCAGGGGGATACAGGGAGACCCAGTACTTC
CARIDAGGYRETQYF
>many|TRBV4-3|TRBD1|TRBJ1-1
TGCGCCAGCAGCCAAACACCGGACAGGTCGAACACTGAAGCTTTCTTT
CASSQTPDRSNTEAFF
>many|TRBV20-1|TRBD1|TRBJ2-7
TGCAGTGCTAGGGGGACAGGGGGCGAGTACGAGCAGTACTTC
CSARGTGGEYEQYF
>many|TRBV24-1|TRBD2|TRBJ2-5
TGCGCCACTAGCGGGGGGGCCGAGGTTCAAGAGACCCAGTACTTC
CATSGGAEVQETQYF
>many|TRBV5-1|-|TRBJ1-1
TGCGCCAGCAGCGTACAGGGTCAGAACACTGAAGCTTTCTTT
CASSVQGQNTEAFF
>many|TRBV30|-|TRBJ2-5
TGTGCCTTCCTCACCCCCGGTACTTTTAGAGCGGAGACCCAGTACTTC
CAFLTPGTFRAETQYF
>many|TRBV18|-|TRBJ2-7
TGTGCCAGCTCACCACCGATAGGACAGACATACGAGCAGTACTTC
CASSPPIGQTYEQYF
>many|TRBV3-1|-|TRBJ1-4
TGTGCCAGCAGCCGAGACCCCGGGGGTGAAAAACTGTTTTTT
CASSRDPGGEKLFF
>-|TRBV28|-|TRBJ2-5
TGTGCCAGCAGTTTCCGTACCGGAGACAACCAAGAGACCCAGTACTTC
CASSFRTGDNQETQYF
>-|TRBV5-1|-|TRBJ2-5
TGCGCCAGCAGCATAGGGTCCATTCAAGAGACCCAGTACTTC
CASSIGSIQETQYF
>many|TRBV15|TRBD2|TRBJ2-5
TGTGCCACCAGCAGTGGGGGGACTAGCGGAGGAGAGACCCAGTACTTC
CATSSGGTSGGETQYF
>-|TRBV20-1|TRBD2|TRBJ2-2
TGCAGTGCTAGTATGGGGGCGGGGGGTTCCGGGGAGCTGTTTTTT
CSASMGAGGSGELFF
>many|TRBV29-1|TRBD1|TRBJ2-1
TGCAGCGGCGACAGGGGGCTTCCCTACAATGAGCAGTTCTTC
CSGDRGLPYNEQFF
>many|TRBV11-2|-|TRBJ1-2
TGTGCCAGCAGCCCCTCGAGGGTCGGCTACACCTTC
CASSPSRVGYTF
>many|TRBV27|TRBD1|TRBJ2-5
TGTGCCAGCAGTTTAAGGGGCGGCAGGGGGCCGGGGGAGACCCAGTACTTC
CASSLRGGRGPGETQYF
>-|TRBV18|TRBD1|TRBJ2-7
TGTGCCAGCTCACCACGGGCGACAGGGGAGGACTACGAGCAGTACTTC
CASSPRATGEDYEQYF
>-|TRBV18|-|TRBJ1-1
TGTGCCAGCTCATCCGCTACTGGGGGGGCCACTGAAGCTTTCTTT
CASSSATGGATEAFF
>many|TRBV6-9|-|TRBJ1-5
TGTGCCAGCAGTTACAGGAATCAGCCCCAGCATTTT
CASSYRNQPQHF
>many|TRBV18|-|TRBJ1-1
TGTGCCAGCTCACCCCGTTCGGGAGAAGGCACTGAAGCTTTCTTT
CASSPRSGEGTEAFF
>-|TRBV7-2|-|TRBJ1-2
TGTGCCAGCAGCTTAGCCGGACTCCAAAACTATGGCTACACCTTC
CASSLAGLQNYGYTF
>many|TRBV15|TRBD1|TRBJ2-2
TGTGCCACCAGCAAGGGACAGACGAACACCGGGGAGCTGTTTTTT
CATSKGQTNTGELFF
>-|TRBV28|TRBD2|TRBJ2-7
TGTGCCAGCAGTTCCCGAGGTAGCGGGAGAGACTACGAGCAGTACTTC
CASSSRGSGRDYEQYF
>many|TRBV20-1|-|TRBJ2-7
TGCAGCGTTCAAGAGACGCGGACAGCTACCTACGAGCAGTACTTC
CSVQETRTATYEQYF
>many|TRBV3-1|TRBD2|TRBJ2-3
TGTGCCAGCAGCCAAGGACTAGCGATAACAGATACGCAGTATTTT
CASSQGLAITDTQYF
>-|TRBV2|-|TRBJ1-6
TGTGCCAGCAGGAGGAGCAATTCACCCCTCCACTTT
CASRRSNSPLHF
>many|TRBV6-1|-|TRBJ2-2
TGTGCCAGCAGTGGCCAGGGCACCGGGGAGCTGTTTTTT
CASSGQGTGELFF
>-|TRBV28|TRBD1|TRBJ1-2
TGTGCCAGCAGCCACAGGGGGCGAATCTATGGCTACACCTTC
CASSHRGRIYGYTF
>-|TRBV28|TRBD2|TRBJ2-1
TGTGCCAGCAGTGAGACTAGCGGGAGACCCTACAATGAGCAGTTCTTC
CASSETSGRPYNEQFF
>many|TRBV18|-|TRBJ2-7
TGTGCCAGCTCACCCACTGCCTACGAGCAGTACTTC
CASSPTAYEQYF
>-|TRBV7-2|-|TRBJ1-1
TGTGCCAGCAGCTCATCACGGGACACTGAAGCTTTCTTT
CASSSSRDTEAFF
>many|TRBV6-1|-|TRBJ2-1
TGTGCCAGCAGAGGGGACGACAGCTCCTACAATGAGCAGTTCTTC
CASRGDDSSYNEQFF
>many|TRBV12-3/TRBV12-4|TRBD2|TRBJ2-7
TGTGCCGTTGGACGGGGGGACGAGCAGTACTTC
CAVGRGDEQYF
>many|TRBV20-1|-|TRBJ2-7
TGCAGTGCTAGCGCCGAGGCCTCCTACGAGCAGTACTTC
CSASAEASYEQYF